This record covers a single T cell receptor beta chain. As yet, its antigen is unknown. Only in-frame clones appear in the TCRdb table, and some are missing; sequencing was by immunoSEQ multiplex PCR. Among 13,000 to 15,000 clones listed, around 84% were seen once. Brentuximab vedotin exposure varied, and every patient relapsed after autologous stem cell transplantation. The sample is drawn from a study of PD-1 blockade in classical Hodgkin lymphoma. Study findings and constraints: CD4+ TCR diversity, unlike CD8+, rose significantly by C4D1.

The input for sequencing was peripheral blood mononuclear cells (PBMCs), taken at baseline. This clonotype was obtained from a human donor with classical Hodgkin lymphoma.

The CDR3 sequence: CATSRDQFSGTSGVPDTQYF. CDR3 bases: TGTGCCACCAGCAGAGATCAATTTTCCGGGACTAGCGGGGTCCCAGATACGCAGTATTTT. The chain joins TRBV15 to TRBJ2-3; 13 bases fit TRBD2. This CDR3 has 20 residues. The germline V gene encodes CDR1 LNHNV and CDR2 YYDKDF (reference sequence). Trimming at V came to 0 bases and at J to 4 bases, leaving 13 bases not matched to a gene.